This T cell receptor beta chain was captured in a study of long-term antiretroviral therapy in people with HIV. All participants with HIV were treated in the United States. General study results and limits: HIV repertoire CDR3 lengths ranged less widely than those of controls. Diversity remained lower than transplant donor controls, even though it increased after ART.

The CDR3 spans 15 residues. The germline gives CDR1 SGHRS, CDR2 YFSETQ. The V segment lost 7 bases and the J segment 2 bases; nucleotides outside the gene matches: 6. Version v3.0 of the immunoSEQ assay ran at survey level. Data came from immunoSEQ multiplex PCR; TCRdb stores just in-frame clones and leaves some out. The repertoire holds under 30,000 clones, roughly 80% seen once, with about 7.3% in the top ten. On this clone: Its antigen is unknown.

This clonotype originated in a man in his forties with HIV. Source: unsorted PBMCs, taken 0.3 years after starting antiretroviral therapy. The chain is built from TRBV5-1 and TRBJ2-7; 13 bases are a match to TRBD2. The CDR3 sequence is CASAPGLAGAYEQYF. CDR3 nucleotides: TGCGCCAGCGCTCCTGGACTAGCGGGGGCCTACGAGCAGTACTTC. The whole variable domain, filled in from reference TRBV5-1 and TRBJ2-7, reads KAGVTQTPRYLIKTRGQQVTLSCSPISGHRSVSWYQQTPGQGLQFLFEYFSETQRNKGNFPGRFSGRQFSNSRSEMNVSTLELGDSALYLCASAPGLAGAYEQYFGPGTRLTVT.